One sample yielded the 20 T cell receptor beta chains listed below, sequenced in a study of blood T cells in healthy people across ages. It was with a sample-barcoded 5' primer and a J-beta primer mix that a second PCR of about 6 to 11 cycles was run. Via MiXCR, TCRdb re-called the 5' RACE reads, giving one row per CDR3 protein. There are 1 million to 1.2 million distinct CDR3 sequences in the sample; more than 30% occur only once, and around 13% lies in the top ten. The sample comprised blood. Every receptor here comes from a man younger than 30 in good health.

This chain connects TRBV29-1 to TRBJ1-2, with D tentatively TRBD1 (5 bases). The CDR3 is made up of 13 amino acids. In germline, CDR1 is SQVTM, CDR2 ANQGSEA. Trimming took 2 bases from V and 6 from J, leaving 13 bases between them. CDR3 sequence reads: CSVEYGRADGYTF. The CDR3 nucleotides are TGCAGCGTTGAATATGGCAGGGCGGATGGCTACACCTTC.

This clonotype was found many times. The rearrangement uses TRBV20-1 and TRBJ1-2; no firm D call. CDR1 is DFQATT and CDR2 is SNEGSKA in the germline V gene (reference sequence). This CDR3 has 14 amino acids. V was pared by 0 bases and J by 1 base, with 9 bases between. The CDR3 is CSARDSLFNYGYTF. In nucleotides, the CDR3 is TGCAGTGCTAGAGATTCTCTGTTTAACTATGGCTACACCTTC.

The chain employs TRBV20-1 and TRBJ2-1; 8 bases are shared with TRBD1. CDR3 length equals 15 residues. CDR1 DFQATT and CDR2 SNEGSKA come from the germline V gene (reference sequence). Trimming took 0 bases from V and 8 from J; bases not matched to a gene: 9. The CDR3 region has the DNA TGCAGTGCTAGAGATAGGCGACAGGGGTTAGATGAGCAGTTCTTC. Protein: CSARDRRQGLDEQFF.

This rearrangement joins TRBV28 to TRBJ1-2, with 7 bases aligning to TRBD1. The germline CDR1 and CDR2 sequences are MDHEN and SYDVKM. This CDR3 region has 14 residues. V trimming: 5 bases; J trimming: 8 bases; junction bases outside the gene matches: 11. The CDR3 region has the DNA TGTGCCAGCAGTCCAAATACAGGGGCCGCGGGCTACACCTTC. Its translation: CASSPNTGAAGYTF.

The genes are TRBV6-2 or TRBV6-3 and TRBJ1-5, with 7 bases fitting TRBD1. Trimming at V came to 6 bases and at J to 7 bases, leaving 15 bases not matched to a gene. Germline CDR1 is MNHEY and CDR2 is SVGEGT. CDR3 length: 16 residues. CDR3 in amino acids: CASRGHPDRVKQPQHF. Written as DNA, the CDR3 is TGTGCCAGCAGGGGGCACCCAGACAGGGTTAAGCAGCCCCAGCATTTT.

This clonotype was found many times. This rearrangement joins TRBV28 to TRBJ1-1; 8 nucleotides align to TRBD1. Germline lookup yields CDR1 MDHEN and CDR2 SYDVKM. The CDR3 length is 14 residues. J lost 5 bases, V lost 5 bases, and 7 bases had no gene match. CDR3 sequence: CASSRTGRNTEAFF. For the CDR3, the DNA is TGTGCCAGCAGTCGGACAGGGCGGAATACTGAAGCTTTCTTT. Looking up the rest from reference TRBV28 and TRBJ1-1 gives the full variable domain: DVKVTQSSRYLVKRTGEKVFLECVQDMDHENMFWYRQDPGLGLRLIYFSYDVKMKEKGDIPEGYSVSREKKERFSLILESASTNQTSMYLCASSRTGRNTEAFFGQGTRLTVV.

This chain links TRBV29-1 with TRBJ1-2, with 7 bases matching TRBD1. CDR3 size: 12 residues. The V segment lost 8 bases and the J segment 2 bases; nucleotides outside the gene matches: 5. Germline loops: CDR1 SQVTM, CDR2 ANQGSEA. The CDR3 reads CSTDRANYGYTF. As DNA, the CDR3 is TGCAGCACTGACAGGGCAAACTATGGCTACACCTTC.

The chain combines TRBV4-1 with TRBJ2-3; TRBD2 aligns across 7 bases. The germline V gene has CDR1 MGHRA and CDR2 YSYEKL. The V and J ends lost 4 bases and 5 bases, in that order; junction bases with no gene match: 12. The CDR3 is 16 residues long. The CDR3 DNA sequence: TGCGCCAGCAGCCCAGGACTTGGGGGGGAGGAAGATACGCAGTATTTT. It translates to CASSPGLGGEEDTQYF.

This clonotype was seen a few times. The CDR3 nucleotides read TGTGCCAGCAGCTTAATGTATGGAGGGTCGGGCGATAATTCACCCCTCCACTTT. Its translation is CASSLMYGGSGDNSPLHF. This chain connects TRBV7-9 to TRBJ1-6, with D unresolved. The length of the CDR3 is 18 residues. Germline V lookup: CDR1 SEHNR, CDR2 FQNEAQ (reference sequence). V lost 2 bases to trimming and J lost 5 bases, with 19 bases between them.

The chain carries TRBV12-3 or TRBV12-4 and TRBJ2-1; no definite D call. The V end was cut by 6 bases, the J end by 9 bases, with 15 bases between. The CDR3 length is 13 residues. CDR3 in amino acids: CASRETGRVEQFF. The DNA of the CDR3 is TGTGCCAGCAGAGAAACCGGGCGCGTTGAGCAGTTCTTC.

This clonotype occurred many times. V and J are TRBV12-3 or TRBV12-4 and TRBJ2-3; D tentatively reads TRBD1 or TRBD2 (5 bases each). The length of the CDR3 is 15 residues. V gave up 7 bases and J gave up 2 bases, with 16 bases separating them. In DNA, the CDR3 is TGTGCCAGCACCTTTCGGGGACGGAACACAGATACGCAGTATTTT. This sequence encodes CASTFRGRNTDTQYF.

This clonotype was seen only a few times. The V call is TRBV7-2, the J call TRBJ1-2, with D tentatively TRBD1 (5 bases). Trimming stripped 3 bases from V and 6 bases from J, with 11 bases between. Germline V gene data show CDR1 as SGHTA and CDR2 as FQGNSA. CDR3 size: 13 residues. Written as DNA, the CDR3 is TGTGCCAGCAGCTTCTCGGGGGGGAATGGCTACACCTTC. The encoded protein is CASSFSGGNGYTF. The variable domain in full, with the rest retrieved from reference TRBV7-2 and TRBJ1-2, is GAGVSQSPSNKVTEKGKDVELRCDPISGHTALYWYRQSLGQGLEFLIYFQGNSAPDKSGLPSDRFSAERTGGSVSTLTIQRTQQEDSAVYLCASSFSGGNGYTFGSGTRLTVV.

This chain connects TRBV5-4 to TRBJ1-2; D may be TRBD1 (5 bases). The CDR3 totals 15 residues. Germline values: CDR1 SGHNT, CDR2 YYREEE (reference sequence). The V gene lost 3 bases and the J gene lost 4 bases, with 16 bases spanning the gap. CDR3 loop: CASSSGTDSLYGYTF. As DNA, the CDR3 is TGTGCCAGCAGCTCAGGGACCGACAGCCTCTATGGCTACACCTTC.

With respect to this clonotype: This may come from a read error, since a much larger clone is one base off. The chain uses TRBV29-1 and TRBJ2-3; D uncertain. CDR1 and CDR2 (germline): SQVTM, ANQGSEA. Deletions cut 3 bases from V and 4 bases from J, with 14 bases between. The CDR3 sequence is 14 residues long. The CDR3 protein is CSVDSMRNADTQYF. CDR3 in DNA: TGCAGCGTTGATTCTATGCGGAACGCAGATACGCAGTATTTT.

V and J are TRBV7-2 and TRBJ1-5; D not resolved. This CDR3 is built from 14 residues. The germline V and J ends were trimmed by 4 bases and 5 bases, with 12 bases remaining between them. CDR1 is SGHTA and CDR2 is FQGNSA in the germline V gene. The CDR3 is CASSSRATDQPQHF. The CDR3 DNA is TGTGCCAGCAGCTCTCGGGCTACTGATCAGCCCCAGCATTTT.

This clonotype was detected only a few times. This chain joins TRBV6-2 or TRBV6-3 and TRBJ2-7; weak D call: TRBD1 (6 bases). V lost 6 bases to trimming and J lost 5 bases, with 8 bases between them. Germline lookup yields CDR1 MNHEY and CDR2 SVGEGT. The length of the CDR3 is 11 residues. The CDR3 is CASSHRDEQYF. DNA of the CDR3: TGTGCCAGCAGCCACAGGGACGAGCAGTACTTC.

This rearrangement joins TRBV11-2 to TRBJ2-3; D remains unclear. This CDR3 contains 12 residues. V was cut by 4 bases and J by 8 bases, with 10 bases left in between. Looked up from germline, CDR1 is SGHAT and CDR2 is FQNNGV. The CDR3 bases are TGTGCCAGCAGCTCCGGATCTGCTACGCAGTATTTT. Translated, it gives CASSSGSATQYF.

This chain joins TRBV20-1 and TRBJ2-1; TRBD2 might be the D (6 bases). Per germline, CDR1 DFQATT and CDR2 SNEGSKA (reference sequence). Trimming removed 3 bases at V and 9 bases at J, with 18 bases between. This CDR3 comprises 14 residues. The chain's CDR3 is CSASKRAPPGEQFF. Written as DNA, the CDR3 is TGCAGTGCTAGTAAGCGGGCCCCACCCGGTGAGCAGTTCTTC.

The chain carries TRBV5-1 and TRBJ2-1; 8 bases agree with TRBD2. Germline values: CDR1 SGHRS, CDR2 YFSETQ. V was pared by 4 bases and J by 0 bases, with 6 bases of the junction left unmatched. CDR3 length equals 16 residues. The CDR3 DNA follows: TGCGCCAGCAGCATCACTAGCGGCCTCTCCTACAATGAGCAGTTCTTC. Protein sequence: CASSITSGLSYNEQFF.

The V gene is TRBV10-3, the J gene TRBJ2-3; no definite D call. CDR1 and CDR2 from the germline V gene are ENHRY and SYGVKD. This CDR3 contains 12 residues. With 2 bases removed from V and 6 bases from J, the gap between germline ends came to 6 bases. The chain's CDR3 is CAISEDRDTQYF. The CDR3 coding sequence is TGTGCCATCAGTGAGGACCGGGATACGCAGTATTTT.